The sequence of this T cell receptor beta chain was determined in a study of T cells in Graves' hyperthyroidism and ophthalmopathy. Findings of the study overall: The model's output predicted ophthalmopathy at a median of around 7 months prior to onset.

The CDR3 runs 16 residues. Germline CDR1 reads MGHRA; CDR2 reads YSYEKL. Unmatched junction bases numbered 6, after V lost 0 bases and J lost 7 bases. Clinical symptoms, serum thyroxine, TRAb, thyroid ultrasound and orbital computed tomography informed diagnoses. From RNA transcripts, TCR beta CDR3 regions were amplified. The study used the HTBI primer set for a first-round RT-PCR of the TCR CDR3. From the multiplex PCR reads, TCRdb called clonotypes with MiXCR, one entry per CDR3 protein. The sample has hundreds of thousands of distinct CDR3 sequences; 15% to 18% are singletons. This clonotype was detected ten times or more. Antigen unknown.

The chain carries TRBV4-1 and TRBJ2-1; TRBD2 matches at 10 bases. The receptor was derived from a woman between 18 and 30 years old with Graves' hyperthyroidism that later progressed to Graves' ophthalmopathy. Sequencing used blood. As DNA, the CDR3 is TGCGCCAGCAGCCAAGAAGGACTAGCGGTTACGAATGAGCAGTTCTTC. This sequence encodes CASSQEGLAVTNEQFF.